This T cell receptor (beta chain) was recorded in a study of vaccination and CD4 T cells after COVID-19. Study overall: Overlapping peptides covering the spike proteins of SARS-CoV-2, HCoV-NL63, HCoV-OC43 and HCoV-229E were added to stimulate cells.

The Oncomine TCR Beta short-read assay was applied to DNA of cultured CD4+ T cells. MiXCR, applied by TCRdb to the PCR reads, yields one record per CDR3 protein. The sample lists about 12,000 distinct CDR3 sequences, 55% to 65% occurring once. Noted treatment: approximately nine-day PBMC culture with coronavirus spike peptide pools or control peptides (ViraFEST assay). Culture conditions combined more than 1.5 million PBMCs per well with approximately 9.2 IU/ml IL-2 and 7.5 to 10 ug/ml peptide pools. Remarks on this clonotype: What it recognizes is unknown.

The CDR3 loop spans 13 amino acids. V was trimmed by 3 bases and J by 0 bases, leaving 8 bases between them. Germline CDR1 is SQVTM and CDR2 is ANQGSEA. Here the sequenced sample was CD4+ T cells from blood, cultured in vitro, taken before SARS-CoV-2 vaccination. V and J are TRBV29-1 and TRBJ1-2, with a weak D call TRBD1 (6 bases). This TCR was sampled from a human donor who had recovered from COVID-19. CDR3 region: CSVDPGANYGYTF. CDR3 nucleotide sequence: TGCAGCGTTGATCCAGGGGCTAACTATGGCTACACCTTC.